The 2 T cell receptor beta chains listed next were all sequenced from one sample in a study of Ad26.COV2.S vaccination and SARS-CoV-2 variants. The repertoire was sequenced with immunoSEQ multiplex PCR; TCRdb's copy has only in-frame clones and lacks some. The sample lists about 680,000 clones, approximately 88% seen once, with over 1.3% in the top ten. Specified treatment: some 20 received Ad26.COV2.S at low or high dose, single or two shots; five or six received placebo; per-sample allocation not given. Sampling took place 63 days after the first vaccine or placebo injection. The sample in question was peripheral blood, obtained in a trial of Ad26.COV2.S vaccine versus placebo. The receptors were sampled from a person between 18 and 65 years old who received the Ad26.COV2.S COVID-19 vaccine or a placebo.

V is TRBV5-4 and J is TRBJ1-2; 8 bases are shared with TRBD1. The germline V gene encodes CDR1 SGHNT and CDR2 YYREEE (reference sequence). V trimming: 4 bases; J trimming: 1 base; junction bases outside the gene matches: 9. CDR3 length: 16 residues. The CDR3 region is CASSPARQGINYGYTF. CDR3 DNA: TGTGCCAGCAGCCCGGCTCGACAGGGGATTAACTATGGCTACACCTTC.

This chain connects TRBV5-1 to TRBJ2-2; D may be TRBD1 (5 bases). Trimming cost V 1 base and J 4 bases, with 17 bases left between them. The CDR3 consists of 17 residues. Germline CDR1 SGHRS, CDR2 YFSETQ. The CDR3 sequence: CASSLSGGSGATGELFF. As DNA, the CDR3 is TGCGCCAGCAGCTTGTCGGGCGGCTCTGGGGCCACCGGGGAGCTGTTTTTT. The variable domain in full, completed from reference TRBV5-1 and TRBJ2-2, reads KAGVTQTPRYLIKTRGQQVTLSCSPISGHRSVSWYQQTPGQGLQFLFEYFSETQRNKGNFPGRFSGRQFSNSRSEMNVSTLELGDSALYLCASSLSGGSGATGELFFGEGSRLTVL.